This TCR beta chain was identified in a study of blood T cell repertoires in COVID-19. Method: immunoSEQ multiplex PCR; TCRdb's copy keeps in-frame clones and lacks some. The sample consists of some 100,000 clones, less than 90% of them appearing once. V gave up 6 bases and J gave up 2 bases, with 14 bases separating them. Germline loops: CDR1 MNHEY, CDR2 SVGAGI. This CDR3 contains 14 residues. The clonotype comes from a man aged 65-85 years who had recovered from COVID-19. Sequencing was carried out using peripheral blood. The chain is built from TRBV6-5 and TRBJ2-7; TRBD1 might be the D (5 bases). In nucleotides, the CDR3 is TGTGCCAGCAGAGCAATGACAGCGACCTACGAGCAGTACTTC. Translating gives CASRAMTATYEQYF.